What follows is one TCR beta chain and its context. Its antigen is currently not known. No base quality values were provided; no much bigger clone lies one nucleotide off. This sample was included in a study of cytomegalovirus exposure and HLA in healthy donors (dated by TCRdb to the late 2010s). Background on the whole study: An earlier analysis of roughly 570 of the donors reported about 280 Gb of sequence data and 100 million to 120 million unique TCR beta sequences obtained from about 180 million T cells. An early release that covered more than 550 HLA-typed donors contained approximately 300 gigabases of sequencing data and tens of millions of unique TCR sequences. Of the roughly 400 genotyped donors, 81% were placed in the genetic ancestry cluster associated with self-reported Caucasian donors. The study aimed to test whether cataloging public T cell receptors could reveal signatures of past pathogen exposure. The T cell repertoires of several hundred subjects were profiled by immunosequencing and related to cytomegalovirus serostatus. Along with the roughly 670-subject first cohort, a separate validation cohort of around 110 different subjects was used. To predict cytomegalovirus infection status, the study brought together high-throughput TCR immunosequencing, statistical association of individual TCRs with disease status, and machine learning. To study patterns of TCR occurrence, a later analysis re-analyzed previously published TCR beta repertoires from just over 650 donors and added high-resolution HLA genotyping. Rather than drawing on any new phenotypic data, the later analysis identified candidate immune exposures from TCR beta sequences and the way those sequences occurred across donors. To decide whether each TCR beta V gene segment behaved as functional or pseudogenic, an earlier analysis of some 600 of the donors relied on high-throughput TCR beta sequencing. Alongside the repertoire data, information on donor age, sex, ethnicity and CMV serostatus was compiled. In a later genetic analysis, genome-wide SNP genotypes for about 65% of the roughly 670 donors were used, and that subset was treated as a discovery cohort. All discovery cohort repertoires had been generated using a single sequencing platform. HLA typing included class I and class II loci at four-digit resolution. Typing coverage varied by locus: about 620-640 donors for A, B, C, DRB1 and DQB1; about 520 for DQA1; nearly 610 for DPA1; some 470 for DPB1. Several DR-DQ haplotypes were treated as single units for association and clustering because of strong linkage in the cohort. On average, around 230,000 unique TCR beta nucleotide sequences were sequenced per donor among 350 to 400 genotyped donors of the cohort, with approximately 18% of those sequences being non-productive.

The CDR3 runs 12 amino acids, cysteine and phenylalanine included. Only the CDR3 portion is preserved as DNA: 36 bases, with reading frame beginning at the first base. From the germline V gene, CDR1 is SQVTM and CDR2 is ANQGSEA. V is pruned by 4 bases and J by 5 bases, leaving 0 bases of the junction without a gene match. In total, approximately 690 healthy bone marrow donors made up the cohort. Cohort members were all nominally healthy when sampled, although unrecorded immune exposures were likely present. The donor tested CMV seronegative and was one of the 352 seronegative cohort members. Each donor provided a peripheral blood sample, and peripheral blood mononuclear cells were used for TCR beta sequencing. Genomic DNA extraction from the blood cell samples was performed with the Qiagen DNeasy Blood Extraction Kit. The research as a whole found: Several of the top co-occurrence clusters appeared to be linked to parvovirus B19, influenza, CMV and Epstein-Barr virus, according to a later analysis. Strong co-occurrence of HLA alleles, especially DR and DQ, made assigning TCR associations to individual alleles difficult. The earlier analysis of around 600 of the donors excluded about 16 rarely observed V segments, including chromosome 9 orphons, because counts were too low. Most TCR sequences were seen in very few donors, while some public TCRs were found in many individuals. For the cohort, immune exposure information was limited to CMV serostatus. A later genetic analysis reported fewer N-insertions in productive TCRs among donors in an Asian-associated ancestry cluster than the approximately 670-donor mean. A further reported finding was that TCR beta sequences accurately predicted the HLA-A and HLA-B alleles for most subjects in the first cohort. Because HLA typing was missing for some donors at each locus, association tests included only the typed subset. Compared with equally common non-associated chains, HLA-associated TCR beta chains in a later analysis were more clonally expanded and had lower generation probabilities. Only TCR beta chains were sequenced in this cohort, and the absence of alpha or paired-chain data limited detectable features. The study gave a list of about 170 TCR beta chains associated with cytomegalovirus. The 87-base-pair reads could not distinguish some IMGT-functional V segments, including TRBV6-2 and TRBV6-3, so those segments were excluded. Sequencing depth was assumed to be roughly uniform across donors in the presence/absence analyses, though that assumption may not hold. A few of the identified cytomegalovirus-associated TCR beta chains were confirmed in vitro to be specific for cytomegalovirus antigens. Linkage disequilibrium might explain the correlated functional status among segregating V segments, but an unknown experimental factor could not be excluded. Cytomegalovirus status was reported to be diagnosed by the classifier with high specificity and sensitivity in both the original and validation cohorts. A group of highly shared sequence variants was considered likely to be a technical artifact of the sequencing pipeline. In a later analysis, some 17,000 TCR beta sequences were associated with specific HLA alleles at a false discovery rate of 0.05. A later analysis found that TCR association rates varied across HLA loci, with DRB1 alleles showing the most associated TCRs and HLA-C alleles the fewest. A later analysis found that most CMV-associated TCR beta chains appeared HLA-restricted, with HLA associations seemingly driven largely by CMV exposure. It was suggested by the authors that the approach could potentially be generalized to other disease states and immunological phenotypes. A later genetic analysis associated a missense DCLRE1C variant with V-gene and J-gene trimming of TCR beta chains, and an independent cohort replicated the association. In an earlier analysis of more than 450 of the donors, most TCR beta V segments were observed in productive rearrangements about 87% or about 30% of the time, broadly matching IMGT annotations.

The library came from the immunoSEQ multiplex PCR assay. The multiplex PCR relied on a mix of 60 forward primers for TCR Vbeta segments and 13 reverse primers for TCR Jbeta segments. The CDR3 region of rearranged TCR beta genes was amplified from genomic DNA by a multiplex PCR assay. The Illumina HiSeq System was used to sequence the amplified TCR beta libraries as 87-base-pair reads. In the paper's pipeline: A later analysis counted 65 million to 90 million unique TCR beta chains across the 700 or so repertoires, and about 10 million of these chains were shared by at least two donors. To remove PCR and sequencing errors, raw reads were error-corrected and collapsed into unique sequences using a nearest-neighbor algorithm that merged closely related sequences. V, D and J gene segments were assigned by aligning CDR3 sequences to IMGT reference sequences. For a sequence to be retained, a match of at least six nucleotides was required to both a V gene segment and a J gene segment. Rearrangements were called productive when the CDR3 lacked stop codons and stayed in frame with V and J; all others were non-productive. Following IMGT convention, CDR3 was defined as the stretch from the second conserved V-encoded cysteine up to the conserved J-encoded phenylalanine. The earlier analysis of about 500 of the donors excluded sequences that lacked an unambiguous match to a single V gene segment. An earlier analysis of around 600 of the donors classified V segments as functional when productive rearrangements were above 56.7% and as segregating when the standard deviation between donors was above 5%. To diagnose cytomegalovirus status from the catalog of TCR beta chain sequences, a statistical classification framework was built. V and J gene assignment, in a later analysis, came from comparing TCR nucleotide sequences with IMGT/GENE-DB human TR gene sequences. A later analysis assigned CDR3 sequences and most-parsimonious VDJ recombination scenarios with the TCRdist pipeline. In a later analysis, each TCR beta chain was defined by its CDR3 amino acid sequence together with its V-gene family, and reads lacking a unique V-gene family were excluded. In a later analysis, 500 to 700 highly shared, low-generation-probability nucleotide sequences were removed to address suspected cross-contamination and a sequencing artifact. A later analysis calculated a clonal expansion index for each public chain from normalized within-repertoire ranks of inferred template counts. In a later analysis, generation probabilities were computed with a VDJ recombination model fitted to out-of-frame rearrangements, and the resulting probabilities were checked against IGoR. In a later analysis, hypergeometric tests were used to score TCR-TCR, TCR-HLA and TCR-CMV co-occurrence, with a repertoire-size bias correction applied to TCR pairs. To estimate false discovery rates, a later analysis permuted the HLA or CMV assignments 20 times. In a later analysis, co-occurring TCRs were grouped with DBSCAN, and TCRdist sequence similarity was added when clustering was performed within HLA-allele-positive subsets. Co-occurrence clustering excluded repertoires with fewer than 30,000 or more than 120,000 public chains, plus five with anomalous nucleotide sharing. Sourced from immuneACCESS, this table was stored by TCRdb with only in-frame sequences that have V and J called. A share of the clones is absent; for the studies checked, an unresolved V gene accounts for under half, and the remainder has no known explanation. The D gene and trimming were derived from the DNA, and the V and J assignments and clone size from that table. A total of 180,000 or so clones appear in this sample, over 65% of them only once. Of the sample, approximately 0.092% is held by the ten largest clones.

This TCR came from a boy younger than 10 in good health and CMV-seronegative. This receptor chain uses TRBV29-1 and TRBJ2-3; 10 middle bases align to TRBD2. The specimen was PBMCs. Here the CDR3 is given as CSVVAGGDTQYF. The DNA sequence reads TGCAGCGTTGTAGCGGGGGGAGATACGCAGTATTTT.